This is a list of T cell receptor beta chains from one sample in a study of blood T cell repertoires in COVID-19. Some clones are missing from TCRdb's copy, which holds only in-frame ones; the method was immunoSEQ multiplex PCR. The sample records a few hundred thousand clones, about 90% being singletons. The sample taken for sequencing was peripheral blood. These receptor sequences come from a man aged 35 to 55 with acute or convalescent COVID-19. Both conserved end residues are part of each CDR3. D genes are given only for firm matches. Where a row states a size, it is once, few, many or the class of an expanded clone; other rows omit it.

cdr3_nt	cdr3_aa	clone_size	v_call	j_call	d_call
TGTGCCAGCAGCTTTAGGAGCCCCGGGTCCTACGAGCAGTACTTC	CASSFRSPGSYEQYF	-	TRBV5-6	TRBJ2-7	-
TGTGCCAGCCAAAGACAGGGTTATTCACCCCTCCACTTT	CASQRQGYSPLHF	-	TRBV25-1	TRBJ1-6	TRBD1
TGTGCCAGCAGTTTAGCTCCGTACGAGCAGTACTTC	CASSLAPYEQYF	-	TRBV12-3/TRBV12-4	TRBJ2-7	-
TGCGCCAGCAGCCAAGCCGCACAGGGGACTGAAAAACTGTTTTTT	CASSQAAQGTEKLFF	-	TRBV4-3	TRBJ1-4	TRBD1
TGTGCCTGGGGCTTGGCAGGGCTCTATGGCTACACCTTC	CAWGLAGLYGYTF	-	TRBV30	TRBJ1-2	-
TGTGCCAGCGGAGTACCAATAGCGGGAAACAATGAGCAGTTCTTC	CASGVPIAGNNEQFF	-	TRBV25-1	TRBJ2-1	TRBD2
TGTGCCAGCTCACCGGCCCGGGGGAAGGACACCGGGGAGCTGTTTTTT	CASSPARGKDTGELFF	-	TRBV18	TRBJ2-2	-
TGTGCCAGCTCACCACCGTTCAACAGGGGTCGCACTGAAGCTTTCTTT	CASSPPFNRGRTEAFF	-	TRBV18	TRBJ1-1	TRBD1
TGCGCCAGCAGATACTACTACGAGCAGTACTTC	CASRYYYEQYF	-	TRBV5-1	TRBJ2-7	-
TGCGCCAGGGACGACAGGGAGGCTTATAGCAATCAGCCCCAGCATTTT	CARDDREAYSNQPQHF	-	TRBV10-1	TRBJ1-5	TRBD1
TGTGCCAGTAGTCCTTACAATCAGCCCCAGCATTTT	CASSPYNQPQHF	many	TRBV19	TRBJ1-5	-
TGTGCCAGCAGCTTAGCCGGGACTTACTCTGGAAACACCATATATTTT	CASSLAGTYSGNTIYF	once	TRBV7-9	TRBJ1-3	-
TGCGCCAGCAGCTTGGAGGGACTAGACGGCGAGCAGTACTTC	CASSLEGLDGEQYF	-	TRBV5-1	TRBJ2-7	TRBD2
TGTGCCAGCATCCCTTTCGACGGGAATAATTCACCCCTCCACTTT	CASIPFDGNNSPLHF	-	TRBV7-9	TRBJ1-6	-
TGTGCCAGCAGTTACCAAACAGACAGTAGCAATCAGCCCCAGCATTTT	CASSYQTDSSNQPQHF	-	TRBV6-9	TRBJ1-5	-
TGTGCCAGCAGCTTAGCGCCCGGGACAGGGGGCGCAAATGAAAAACTGTTTTTT	CASSLAPGTGGANEKLFF	-	TRBV7-6	TRBJ1-4	TRBD1
TGTGCCAGCAGCCCAATAGCGGGGGGGCAGTACAATGAGCAGTTCTTC	CASSPIAGGQYNEQFF	-	TRBV9	TRBJ2-1	TRBD2
TGTGCCAGCAGTGAAAATCGTCAGGTACACACAGATACGCAGTATTTT	CASSENRQVHTDTQYF	-	TRBV6-1	TRBJ2-3	-
TGCGCCAGCAGCCCTCCCTTGGATCGGGGAGAATACGAGCAGTACTTC	CASSPPLDRGEYEQYF	-	TRBV5-1	TRBJ2-7	-
TGTGCCAGCCAGGACAGGGCGAACTATGGCTACACCTTC	CASQDRANYGYTF	-	TRBV19	TRBJ1-2	TRBD1
TGTGCCAGCAGTGATGATCAGATCTATGGCTACACCTTC	CASSDDQIYGYTF	-	TRBV25-1	TRBJ1-2	-
TGTGCCAGCAGTTTATCCTCACAGGGGGGGGTTGGCTACACCTTC	CASSLSSQGGVGYTF	-	TRBV27	TRBJ1-2	TRBD1
TGTGCCAGCAGTTTCCCGGGACAGAACAATGAGCAGTTCTTC	CASSFPGQNNEQFF	-	TRBV28	TRBJ2-1	TRBD1
TGTGCCAGCAGCAGTAACAGGGGCTCTGGCTACACCTTC	CASSSNRGSGYTF	-	TRBV3-1/TRBV3-2	TRBJ1-2	TRBD1
TGTGCCAGCAGCCCCGTGGAGGGTGGTGAAGCTTTCTTT	CASSPVEGGEAFF	-	TRBV7-9	TRBJ1-1	-
TGTGCCAGCAGGTCTCTAGCTGGGGAGCAGTTCTTC	CASRSLAGEQFF	-	TRBV2	TRBJ2-1	-
TGCGCCAGCAGCGAGGAGCGGGAGCTAATCAATGAGCAGTTCTTC	CASSEERELINEQFF	-	TRBV5-1	TRBJ2-1	TRBD2
TGCGCCAGCAGCCAAGAAACGCAGAACGTCTGGTATGGCTACACCTTC	CASSQETQNVWYGYTF	-	TRBV4-3	TRBJ1-2	-
TGTGCCAGCAGCAGAGGACAGGGGGAAAGTAATGAAAAACTGTTTTTT	CASSRGQGESNEKLFF	-	TRBV5-4	TRBJ1-4	TRBD1
TGCGCCAGCAGCTTTAGACAGGGGATACAAGAGACCCAGTACTTC	CASSFRQGIQETQYF	-	TRBV5-1	TRBJ2-5	TRBD1
TGCGCCAGCAGAGTTCGGGATGCAACTAATGAAAAACTGTTTTTT	CASRVRDATNEKLFF	-	TRBV4-1	TRBJ1-4	-
TGTGCCAGCTCACCACTAGCCAGGGTAAACACTGAAGCTTTCTTT	CASSPLARVNTEAFF	once	TRBV18	TRBJ1-1	-
TGTGCCAGCAGCGCGACTAGCGGGAGCCCAGATACGCAGTATTTT	CASSATSGSPDTQYF	-	TRBV9	TRBJ2-3	TRBD2
TGTGCCAGCAGCAAGACTAGCGGGGGACCCGAGACCCAGTACTTC	CASSKTSGGPETQYF	-	TRBV2	TRBJ2-5	TRBD2
TGTGCCAGCAGCCAAGGTGGAGTTGGCTACACCTTC	CASSQGGVGYTF	few	TRBV3-1/TRBV3-2	TRBJ1-2	-
TGTGCCAGCAGTTTCCTAGCGGGAGCTTACAATGAGCAGTTCTTC	CASSFLAGAYNEQFF	once	TRBV27	TRBJ2-1	TRBD2
TGTGCCAGTAGTATACTGTTTTCTTCGGGGGAGCAGTTCTTC	CASSILFSSGEQFF	few	TRBV19	TRBJ2-1	-
TGTGCCAGCAGTGAGGAGGGAGGGGTAAACACAGATACGCAGTATTTT	CASSEEGGVNTDTQYF	-	TRBV2	TRBJ2-3	TRBD2
TGTGCCAGCAGCTTAAAGATGGCAGGGGGCTTTGATGGCTACACCTTC	CASSLKMAGGFDGYTF	-	TRBV7-9	TRBJ1-2	TRBD1
TGCGCCAGCAGCCAAGGGCCTCGCTCTAGGGAGCAGTACTTC	CASSQGPRSREQYF	-	TRBV4-3	TRBJ2-7	-
TGTGCCAGCAGTCAAACTCGATCTGGGGCCAACGTCCTGACTTTC	CASSQTRSGANVLTF	-	TRBV6-2/TRBV6-3	TRBJ2-6	-